This is a list of T cell receptor beta chains from one sample in a study of shared clonotypes between healthy human individuals. This table comes from immunoSEQ multiplex PCR, and its TCRdb copy is limited to in-frame clones, with some not included. This sample has about 2.4 million clones; under 95% occur once, and the top ten carry roughly 0.39%. Sequencing was performed on naive CD4+ T cells from PBMCs. These receptor sequences come from a man aged 18-30 years in good health. Some clones in this sample may be carry-over from other donors' samples. The CDR3 runs from the conserved cysteine through the conserved F or W. D genes are given only for firm matches. Part of the rows lack a size; the others show once, few, many or a class for expanded clones.

clone size: .
V gene: TRBV5-6
J gene: TRBJ2-7
D gene: .
CDR3 DNA: TGTGCCAGCAGCTTTTGGCCCCTACGACTACCCGGCACCTCCTACGAGCAGTACTTC
CDR3 protein: CASSFWPLRLPGTSYEQYF

clone size: once
V gene: TRBV6-5
J gene: TRBJ1-3
D gene: TRBD1
CDR3 DNA: TGTGCCAGCACCAGGACAGGCTCTGGAAACACCATATATTTT
CDR3 protein: CASTRTGSGNTIYF

clone size: .
V gene: TRBV6-5
J gene: TRBJ2-2
D gene: .
CDR3 DNA: TGTGCCAGCAGTTACCAGGGCGGGGAGCTGTTTTTT
CDR3 protein: CASSYQGGELFF

clone size: .
V gene: TRBV7-9
J gene: TRBJ2-5
D gene: TRBD1
CDR3 DNA: TGTGCCAGCAGCGACGGACAGGGGGTACACTTC
CDR3 protein: CASSDGQGVHF

clone size: .
V gene: TRBV11-2
J gene: TRBJ1-2
D gene: .
CDR3 DNA: TGTGCCAGCAGCTACACCACGGGGGTTAACTATGGCTACACCTTC
CDR3 protein: CASSYTTGVNYGYTF

clone size: .
V gene: TRBV5-1
J gene: TRBJ2-1
D gene: .
CDR3 DNA: TGCGCCAGCGCGGGGAGCTCCTACAATGAGCAGTTCTTC
CDR3 protein: CASAGSSYNEQFF

clone size: .
V gene: TRBV25-1
J gene: TRBJ1-4
D gene: .
CDR3 DNA: TGTGCCAGCCGCAGGGCCACTAATGAAAAACTGTTTTTT
CDR3 protein: CASRRATNEKLFF

clone size: .
V gene: TRBV7-2
J gene: TRBJ1-1
D gene: .
CDR3 DNA: TGTGCCAGCAGCTTGGACGGATTGAACACTGAAGCTTTCTTT
CDR3 protein: CASSLDGLNTEAFF

clone size: .
V gene: TRBV7-2
J gene: TRBJ2-4
D gene: .
CDR3 DNA: TGTGCCAGCAGCGAAGGGGGGCCGCCGCCCAAAAACATTCAGTACTTC
CDR3 protein: CASSEGGPPPKNIQYF

clone size: .
V gene: TRBV11-2
J gene: TRBJ2-7
D gene: TRBD2
CDR3 DNA: TGTGCCAGCAGCATACGTCGGGGGGGCCCGAACGAGCAGTACTTC
CDR3 protein: CASSIRRGGPNEQYF

clone size: .
V gene: TRBV25-1
J gene: TRBJ2-2
D gene: .
CDR3 DNA: TGTGCCAGCAGTGGGGGAGCGGGGAACACCGGGGAGCTGTTTTTT
CDR3 protein: CASSGGAGNTGELFF

clone size: .
V gene: TRBV29-1
J gene: TRBJ2-7
D gene: .
CDR3 DNA: TGCAGCGGGTGCCCGGACACCGACTACGAGCAGTACTTC
CDR3 protein: CSGCPDTDYEQYF

clone size: .
V gene: TRBV5-6
J gene: TRBJ2-7
D gene: TRBD1
CDR3 DNA: TGTGCCAGCAGCCCCGGGACAGCGAACTACGAGCAGTACTTC
CDR3 protein: CASSPGTANYEQYF

clone size: .
V gene: TRBV6-5
J gene: TRBJ2-7
D gene: .
CDR3 DNA: TGTGCCAGCAAATCGGGGCAGGGGATACAGCAGTACTTC
CDR3 protein: CASKSGQGIQQYF

clone size: .
V gene: TRBV30
J gene: TRBJ1-1
D gene: .
CDR3 DNA: TGTGCCTGGCGAGACGAGGGTCTGTCCACTGAAGCTTTCTTT
CDR3 protein: CAWRDEGLSTEAFF

clone size: .
V gene: TRBV7-2
J gene: TRBJ2-4
D gene: .
CDR3 DNA: TGTGCCAGCAGCTTAGGTGGACGAGGCATTCAGTACTTC
CDR3 protein: CASSLGGRGIQYF

clone size: once
V gene: TRBV28
J gene: TRBJ2-7
D gene: .
CDR3 DNA: TGTGCCAGCATCCGGGCTGGACTCTCCTACGAGCAGTACTTC
CDR3 protein: CASIRAGLSYEQYF

clone size: .
V gene: TRBV9
J gene: TRBJ1-4
D gene: TRBD1
CDR3 DNA: TGTGCCAGCAGCGCTCAGGGGGGAGAAAAACTGTTTTTT
CDR3 protein: CASSAQGGEKLFF

clone size: once
V gene: TRBV5-6
J gene: TRBJ2-7
D gene: .
CDR3 DNA: TGTGCCAGCAGCTTCCGCTACGAGCAGTACTTC
CDR3 protein: CASSFRYEQYF

clone size: once
V gene: TRBV27
J gene: TRBJ2-7
D gene: .
CDR3 DNA: TGTGCCAGCAGTCCAACAGCGGCCACCTACGAGCAGTACTTC
CDR3 protein: CASSPTAATYEQYF

clone size: .
V gene: TRBV7-3
J gene: TRBJ2-3
D gene: .
CDR3 DNA: TGTGCCAGCAGCTTCAGGGCTAGCACAGATACGCAGTATTTT
CDR3 protein: CASSFRASTDTQYF

clone size: .
V gene: TRBV4-1
J gene: TRBJ2-7
D gene: TRBD2
CDR3 DNA: TGCGCCAGCAGCCAGCGACCGGGACTAGCTGGGTCCTACGAGCAGTACTTC
CDR3 protein: CASSQRPGLAGSYEQYF